The next 2 T cell receptor beta chains were all read from a single sample in a study of blood T cells in healthy people across ages. Sample-barcoded 5' priming and a J-beta primer mix drove a second PCR of about 7 to 12 cycles. TCRdb called the 5' RACE reads again in MiXCR, with one record for every CDR3 protein. The sample has 800,000 or so distinct CDR3 sequences, around 25% seen once; the top ten hold 3% to 4%. Separately, the same data were catalogued under a study of T cells of mothers and their children.

The sequenced sample was blood. Receptors originate from a boy younger than 18 in good health.

This chain connects TRBV7-9 to TRBJ2-2; no clear D gene. Trimming shortened V by 5 bases and J by 0 bases, and 13 bases separated the two germline ends. Germline V gene sequence: CDR1 SEHNR, CDR2 FQNEAQ (reference sequence). There are 16 residues in the CDR3. The chain's CDR3 is CASSPTFPSNTGELFF. CDR3 sequence (DNA): TGTGCCAGCAGCCCAACTTTCCCCTCGAACACCGGGGAGCTGTTTTTT.

The V and J genes are TRBV29-1 and TRBJ2-5; D is perhaps TRBD1 (5 bases). This CDR3 has 13 residues. With 1 base removed from V and 2 bases from J, the gap between germline ends came to 8 bases. Germline V lookup: CDR1 SQVTM, CDR2 ANQGSEA. The CDR3 protein is CSVEGTIQETQYF. The CDR3 region has the DNA TGCAGCGTTGAAGGGACAATTCAAGAGACCCAGTACTTC. Filled out from reference TRBV29-1 and TRBJ2-5, the complete variable domain reads SAVISQKPSRDICQRGTSLTIQCQVDSQVTMMFWYRQQPGQSLTLIATANQGSEATYESGFVIDKFPISRPNLTFSTLTVSNMSPEDSSIYLCSVEGTIQETQYFGPGTRLLVL.